The sample holds a few counts of the clone carrying this T cell receptor (beta chain). The antigen is unknown. This sample is drawn from a study of T cell responses to AZD1222 COVID-19 vaccine. The ends were cut back, 5 bases at V and 10 bases at J, with 8 bases in the middle. Germline CDR1 reads MNHEY; CDR2 reads SVGEGT. CDR3 size: 11 residues. Method: immunoSEQ multiplex PCR; TCRdb's copy keeps in-frame clones and lacks some. The table has roughly 200,000 clones, about 92% seen once. Study results and limitations: Clonal diversity was possibly underestimated; the donors were predominantly white British and more often female. In the spike-specific TCR repertoire, nearly half reportedly target unmutated variant regions.

The chain carries TRBV6-2 or TRBV6-3 and TRBJ2-2; D is unclear. The receptor's source is an adult in good health. Sequencing used peripheral blood, obtained on day 0 of MenACWY control vaccination. Here the CDR3 reads CASSTRSELFF. The CDR3 DNA sequence: TGTGCCAGCAGTACCCGGTCGGAGCTGTTTTTT.